The 10 T cell receptor beta chains below come from one sample, sequenced in a study of cytomegalovirus exposure and HLA in healthy donors. With 60 Vbeta and 13 Jbeta primers, the PCR was carried out. The method was immunoSEQ multiplex PCR; TCRdb's version includes in-frame clones alone and lacks a portion of them. Of approximately 190,000 clones listed, more than 9.5% were seen once; the top ten hold about 8%. The sample consisted of PBMCs. All receptors come from a man aged 45-65 years in good health and CMV-seropositive.

This clone was observed a few times. The genes are TRBV9 and TRBJ1-2, with D hard to call. V dropped 2 bases and J dropped 2 bases, with 16 bases sitting between them. In germline, CDR1 is SGDLS, CDR2 YYNGEE. CDR3 length: 16 residues. CDR3 bases: TGTGCCAGCAGCGTTGATCCTCTCCGGGGAAACTATGGCTACACCTTC. Translation gives CASSVDPLRGNYGYTF.

The chain employs TRBV27 and TRBJ2-1; TRBD2 is a possible D gene (7 bases). V lost 3 bases and J lost 10, with 13 bases in between. This CDR3 is 13 amino acids long. The germline CDR1 and CDR2 sequences are MNHEY and SMNVEV (reference sequence). CDR3 nucleotide sequence: TGTGCCAGCAGTTTCCCGTCGGGGGGCGAGCAGTTCTTC. It is translated as CASSFPSGGEQFF.

This chain connects TRBV28 to TRBJ1-2; possible D gene TRBD1, 6 bases. From germline, CDR1 is MDHEN and CDR2 SYDVKM. The CDR3 is 14 amino acids. V was cut by 10 bases and J by 4 bases, with 19 bases left in between. For the CDR3, the DNA is TGTGCCATCGAAAGGGGGTCCCCCCTCTATGGCTACACCTTC. It yields the protein CAIERGSPLYGYTF.

Comment on this clone: Within the sample, other DNA sequences also encode this same CDR3. V is TRBV5-1 and J is TRBJ1-6, with D unresolved. This CDR3 has 14 amino acids. CDR1 and CDR2 from the germline V gene are SGHRS and YFSETQ. Trimming removed 4 bases from V and 7 bases from J, with 12 bases in between. In DNA form, the CDR3 reads TGCGCCAGCAGCACGGACCGAGGGAATTCACCCCTCCACTTT. This codes for CASSTDRGNSPLHF.

J is TRBJ2-7 and V is TRBV7-6, with D tentatively TRBD1 (6 bases). V shed 2 bases and J shed 3 bases, with 14 bases lying between them. The CDR3 totals 15 residues. In germline, CDR1 is SGHVS, CDR2 FNYEAQ. The CDR3 spells CASSLSQGPHYEQYF. The CDR3 region has the DNA TGTGCCAGCAGCTTAAGTCAGGGGCCCCACTACGAGCAGTACTTC.

There are a few counts of this clone. This chain connects TRBV7-9 to TRBJ2-5, with D uncertain. V lost 6 bases and J 1 base, leaving 12 bases between the germline ends. CDR3 size: 14 residues. Germline assignment: CDR1 SEHNR and CDR2 FQNEAQ (reference sequence). CDR3 sequence: CASRFGASQETQYF. The DNA of the CDR3 is TGTGCCAGCAGGTTTGGAGCCAGCCAAGAGACCCAGTACTTC.

The chain is built from TRBV16 and TRBJ1-1; the D gene is possibly TRBD1 (5 bases). V lost 2 bases, J lost 5 bases, and 9 bases lay in between. Germline CDR1 is KGHSY and CDR2 is FQNENV. The CDR3 loop spans 13 amino acids. CDR3 protein: CASSQVRGTEAFF. The CDR3 DNA reads as TGTGCCAGCAGCCAAGTTCGGGGGACTGAAGCTTTCTTT. The variable domain in full, completed from reference TRBV16 and TRBJ1-1, reads GEEVAQTPKHLVRGEGQKAKLYCAPIKGHSYVFWYQQVLKNEFKFLISFQNENVFDETGMPKERFSAKCLPNSPCSLEIQATKLEDSAVYFCASSQVRGTEAFFGQGTRLTVV.

The chain recombines TRBV7-2 with TRBJ1-1; 8 bases align to TRBD1. Losses at the gene ends were 0 bases for V and 6 bases for J; bases not matched to a gene: 3. Germline values: CDR1 SGHTA, CDR2 FQGNSA. CDR3 length: 14 amino acids. The CDR3 DNA reads TGTGCCAGCAGCTTAGCGGGACAGGTGTCTGAAGCTTTCTTT. Protein: CASSLAGQVSEAFF.

The chain uses TRBV11-2 and TRBJ1-2, with D perhaps TRBD1 (5 bases). CDR1 and CDR2 from the germline V gene are SGHAT and FQNNGV. V was clipped by 0 bases and J by 14 bases, with 16 bases between them. This CDR3 contains 13 residues. The CDR3 sequence is CASSLERYGGVTF. CDR3 nucleotides: TGTGCCAGCAGCTTAGAGAGATACGGAGGGGTTACCTTC.

This clone was recorded a few times. This chain joins TRBV5-4 and TRBJ1-2, with 7 bases matching TRBD1. J was trimmed by 6 bases and V by 3 bases; bases with no gene match: 8. CDR3 length: 14 amino acids. The germline gives CDR1 SGHNT, CDR2 YYREEE (reference sequence). The CDR3, as DNA: TGTGCCAGCAGCTCCTTCCGCGACAGGGATGGCTACACCTTC. Its protein product is CASSSFRDRDGYTF.